The next 3 T cell receptor beta chains were all read from a single sample in a study of shared clonotypes between healthy human individuals. Only in-frame clones appear in the TCRdb table, and some are missing; sequencing was by immunoSEQ multiplex PCR. Among approximately 2.5 million clones listed, 85% to 95% were seen once. The sequenced sample consisted of naive CD4+ T cells sorted from blood. Described subset: CD45RA+ positively selected. These receptors were taken from a man aged 18 to 30 in good health.

This chain joins TRBV7-9 and TRBJ2-3, with D perhaps matching TRBD1 or TRBD2 (5 bases each). The CDR3 contains 13 residues. V was clipped by 3 bases and J by 6 bases, with 10 bases between them. In germline, CDR1 is SEHNR, CDR2 FQNEAQ (reference sequence). For the CDR3, the DNA is TGTGCCAGCAGCTTGGGGGAGAGTGATACGCAGTATTTT. It is translated as CASSLGESDTQYF. The full variable domain, its missing parts supplied by reference TRBV7-9 and TRBJ2-3, is DTGVSQNPRHKITKRGQNVTFRCDPISEHNRLYWYRQTLGQGPEFLTYFQNEAQLEKSRLLSDRFSAERPKGSFSTLEIQRTEQGDSAMYLCASSLGESDTQYFGPGTRLTVL.

The chain employs TRBV6-1 and TRBJ1-1; 9 nucleotides align to TRBD1. The CDR3 is 18 amino acids. Trimming took 0 bases from V and 1 from J; bases not matched to a gene: 9. Germline V gene data show CDR1 as MNHNS and CDR2 as SASEGT. DNA of the CDR3: TGTGCCAGCAGTGAAGCTACTGTCCCGGGACAGGGGAACACTGAAGCTTTCTTT. This encodes CASSEATVPGQGNTEAFF.

The V and J genes are TRBV7-9 and TRBJ2-5; 9 positions agree with TRBD2. Germline CDR1 is SEHNR and CDR2 is FQNEAQ (reference sequence). The CDR3 consists of 17 residues. V lost 1 base and J lost 2; bases outside the gene matches: 8. CDR3 nucleotide sequence: TGTGCCAGCAGCTTAGAGTCTAGCGGGAAGCGGCAAGAGACCCAGTACTTC. It is translated as CASSLESSGKRQETQYF.